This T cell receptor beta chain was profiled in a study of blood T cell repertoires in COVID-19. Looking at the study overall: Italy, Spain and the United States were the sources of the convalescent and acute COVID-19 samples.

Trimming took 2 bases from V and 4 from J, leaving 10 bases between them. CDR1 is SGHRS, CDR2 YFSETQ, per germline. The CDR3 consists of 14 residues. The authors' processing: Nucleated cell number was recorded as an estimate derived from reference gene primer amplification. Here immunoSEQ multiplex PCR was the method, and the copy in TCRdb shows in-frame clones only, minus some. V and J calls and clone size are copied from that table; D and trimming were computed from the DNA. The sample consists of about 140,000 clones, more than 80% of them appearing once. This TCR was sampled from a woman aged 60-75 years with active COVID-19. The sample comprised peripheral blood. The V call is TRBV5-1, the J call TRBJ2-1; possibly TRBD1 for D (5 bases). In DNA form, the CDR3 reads TGCGCCAGCAGCTTCGCCGGACAATACAATGAGCAGTTCTTC. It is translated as CASSFAGQYNEQFF.